The clone carrying this T cell receptor beta chain has at least ten counts. The CDR3 runs to 13 residues. From germline, CDR1 is SGHRS and CDR2 YFSETQ. V lost 2 bases and J 1 base, leaving 6 bases between the germline ends. Unique molecular identifiers tagged every individual TCR cDNA molecule. TCRdb re-analysed the 5' RACE reads in MiXCR, keeping a single row per CDR3 protein. The data hold some 47,000 distinct CDR3 sequences, with 6% to 9% observed a single time. Stated time point: sample taken at primary tumor resection. Whole RNA was taken from tumor, nontumor lung or frozen PBMC; it was then sequenced unsorted. This entry is derived from a study of spatial heterogeneity in lung cancer. Study-level information: The study observed each unique TCR and UMI combination more than ten times on average in raw reads.

The chain is built from TRBV5-1 and TRBJ2-5; D unresolved. The sample was PBMCs, taken at surgery. The TCR comes from a female donor with early-stage non-small cell lung cancer. The CDR3 region has the DNA TGCGCCAGCAGCTTTGAGCGCCAAGAGACCCAGTACTTC. This sequence encodes CASSFERQETQYF. Full variable domain (remainder filled in from reference TRBV5-1 and TRBJ2-5): KAGVTQTPRYLIKTRGQQVTLSCSPISGHRSVSWYQQTPGQGLQFLFEYFSETQRNKGNFPGRFSGRQFSNSRSEMNVSTLELGDSALYLCASSFERQETQYFGPGTRLLVL.